The 8 T cell receptor beta chains below all came from one sample that was sequenced in a study of vaccination and CD4 T cells after COVID-19. Sequencing of cultured CD4+ T cell DNA used the Oncomine TCR Beta short-read assay. In TCRdb, the PCR reads were re-called with MiXCR into one record per CDR3 protein. The sample has around 20,000 distinct CDR3 sequences, about 39% seen once. Treatment specified: approximately nine-day PBMC culture with coronavirus spike peptide pools or control peptides (ViraFEST assay). These receptors have no known antigen. This specimen consisted of CD4+ T cells from blood, cultured in vitro, obtained before SARS-CoV-2 vaccination. All receptors derive from a human donor who had recovered from COVID-19.

There are a few counts of this clonotype. The chain is built from TRBV6-2 or TRBV6-3 and TRBJ2-1; tentative D call: TRBD2 (8 bases). Germline loops: CDR1 MNHEY, CDR2 SVGEGT. V lost 0 bases to trimming and J lost 3 bases, with 21 bases between them. This CDR3 is 19 amino acids long. CDR3 nucleotide sequence: TGTGCCAGCAGTTACTCGGGCAGGGGGTCGGGAGGGTTCTACAATGAGCAGTTCTTC. Translated: CASSYSGRGSGGFYNEQFF.

The rearrangement uses TRBV7-9 and TRBJ2-1; D uncertain. The CDR3 is made up of 13 amino acids. Germline loops: CDR1 SEHNR, CDR2 FQNEAQ (reference sequence). Trimming removed 0 bases from V and 7 bases from J, with 7 bases in between. This chain's CDR3 is CASSLAGMNEQFF. DNA for the CDR3: TGTGCCAGCAGCTTAGCTGGGATGAATGAGCAGTTCTTC.

This clonotype was detected only a few times. The V and J genes are TRBV11-2 and TRBJ2-1, with TRBD1 as a possible D gene (6 bases). V dropped 5 bases and J dropped 1 base, with 15 bases sitting between them. This CDR3 has 16 residues. CDR1 and CDR2 (germline): SGHAT, FQNNGV. For the CDR3, the DNA is TGTGCCAGCAGCCCTATACAGGGTCAGTCCTACAATGAGCAGTTCTTC. Its protein product is CASSPIQGQSYNEQFF.

The sample holds a few counts of this clonotype. This chain connects TRBV6-1 to TRBJ2-3; TRBD2 aligns across 11 bases. The CDR3 sequence is 16 residues long. Germline V gene data show CDR1 as MNHNS and CDR2 as SASEGT. V shed 6 bases, J shed 4 bases, and the junction held 9 bases outside the gene matches. This CDR3 reads CASSNILAGDSDTQYF. DNA for the CDR3: TGTGCCAGCAGCAACATACTAGCGGGGGATTCAGATACGCAGTATTTT.

The chain has TRBV6-1 and TRBJ1-2; possible D gene TRBD1, 5 bases. Germline CDR1 and CDR2: MNHNS and SASEGT. V was cut by 5 bases and J by 0 bases, with 19 bases left in between. The CDR3 totals 17 residues. CDR3 nucleotide sequence: TGTGCCAGCAGTCCGGGGAGGGGCCCCGATTCTAACTATGGCTACACCTTC. As protein: CASSPGRGPDSNYGYTF.

V and J are TRBV30 and TRBJ1-1, with 7 nucleotides matching TRBD1. There are 11 residues in the CDR3. Per germline, CDR1 GTSNPN and CDR2 SVGIG (reference sequence). The ends lost 2 bases at V and 7 bases at J; junction bases unmatched: 1. The CDR3 nucleotides read TGTGCCTGGAGTCGACAGGGTGAAGCTTTCTTT. It yields the protein CAWSRQGEAFF.

The rearrangement joins TRBV7-2 to TRBJ1-5, with D uncertain. This CDR3 has 14 amino acids. Deletions cut 4 bases from V and 7 bases from J, with 14 bases between. Looked up from germline, CDR1 is SGHTA and CDR2 is FQGNSA. The CDR3 DNA sequence: TGTGCCAGCAGCTCCCAGGTGATGGTCCAGCCCCAGCATTTT. It specifies CASSSQVMVQPQHF.

V is TRBV7-2 and J is TRBJ2-7; D is possibly TRBD2 (5 bases). Germline V CDR1 and CDR2: SGHTA, FQGNSA. V was trimmed by 2 bases and J by 5 bases, leaving 13 bases between them. The CDR3 runs 14 residues. The CDR3 loop is CASSLSSGIDEQYF. Here the CDR3 DNA reads TGTGCCAGCAGCTTATCCTCGGGAATCGACGAGCAGTACTTC.